The TCR beta chain described here comes from a study of CD8 T cells in Susac syndrome. Sequencing of TCR beta drew on CD8+ and CD4+ T cells from blood. The authors reverse transcribed 0.5 to 1 ug RNA with random hexamers. A single record per CDR3 protein comes from TCRdb applying MiXCR to the immunoSEQ multiplex PCR reads. The sample shows about 160,000 distinct CDR3 sequences, around 96% of them seen only once. In the case of this clonotype: The antigen is undetermined.

Study-level results: Clonal expansion was absent from the CD4+ T cell repertoires in Susac syndrome.

J lost 2 bases, V lost 8 bases, and 2 bases had no gene match. Germline assignment: CDR1 MNHEY and CDR2 SVGAGI. This CDR3 comprises 12 residues. The chain couples TRBV6-5 to TRBJ1-2; 7 bases match TRBD1. Sequencing used CD4+ T cells from PBMCs. The receptor comes from a human donor with Susac syndrome. The CDR3 nucleotides are TGTGCCAGCGGGGGACAGAACTATGGCTACACCTTC. This gives the protein CASGGQNYGYTF.